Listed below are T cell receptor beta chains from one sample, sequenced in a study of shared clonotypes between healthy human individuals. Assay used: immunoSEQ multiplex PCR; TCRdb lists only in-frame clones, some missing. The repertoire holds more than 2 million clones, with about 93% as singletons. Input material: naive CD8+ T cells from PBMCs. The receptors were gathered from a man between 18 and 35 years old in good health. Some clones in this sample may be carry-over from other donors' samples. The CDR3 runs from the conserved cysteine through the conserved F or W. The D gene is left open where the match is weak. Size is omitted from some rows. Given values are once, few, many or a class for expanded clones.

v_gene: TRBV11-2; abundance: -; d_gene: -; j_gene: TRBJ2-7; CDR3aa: CASSIIGGDSSYEQYF; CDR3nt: TGTGCCAGCAGCATCATCGGTGGGGATTCGTCCTACGAGCAGTACTTC
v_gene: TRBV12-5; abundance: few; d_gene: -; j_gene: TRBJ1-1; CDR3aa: CASGLGRSAMNTEAFF; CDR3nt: TGTGCTAGTGGTTTGGGGCGATCGGCAATGAACACTGAAGCTTTCTTT
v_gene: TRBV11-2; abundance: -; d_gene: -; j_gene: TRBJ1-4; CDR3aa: CASSLGWERSNEKLFF; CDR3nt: TGTGCCAGCAGCTTAGGCTGGGAACGGTCTAATGAAAAACTGTTTTTT
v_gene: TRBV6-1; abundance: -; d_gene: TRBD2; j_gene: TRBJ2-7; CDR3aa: CASRTSGRSYEQYF; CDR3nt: TGTGCCAGCAGGACTAGCGGGAGGTCCTACGAGCAGTACTTC
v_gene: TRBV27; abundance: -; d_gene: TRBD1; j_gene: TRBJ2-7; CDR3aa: CASSLRDSPYEQYF; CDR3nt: TGTGCCAGCAGTTTAAGGGACAGTCCGTACGAGCAGTACTTC
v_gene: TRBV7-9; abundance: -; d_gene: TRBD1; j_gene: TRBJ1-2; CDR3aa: CASSPTTGDVEGYTF; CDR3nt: TGTGCCAGCAGCCCAACGACAGGGGATGTAGAGGGCTACACCTTC
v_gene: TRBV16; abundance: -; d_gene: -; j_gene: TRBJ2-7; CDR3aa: CASSQSNLSGEQYF; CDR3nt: TGTGCCAGCAGCCAATCGAATCTATCGGGGGAGCAGTACTTC
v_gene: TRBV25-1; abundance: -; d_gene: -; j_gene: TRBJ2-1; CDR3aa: CASSEFYWAGGDEQFF; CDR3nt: TGTGCCAGCAGTGAATTTTACTGGGCAGGAGGCGATGAGCAGTTCTTC
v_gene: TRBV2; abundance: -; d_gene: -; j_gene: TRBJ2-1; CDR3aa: CARRIDRDRSLAGTFYNEQFF; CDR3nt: TGTGCCCGAAGAATAGACCGGGACAGGTCGTTAGCGGGGACCTTCTACAATGAGCAGTTCTTC
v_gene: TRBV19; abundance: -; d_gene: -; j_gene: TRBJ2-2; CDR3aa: CASPDYAGELFF; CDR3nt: TGTGCCAGCCCAGATTATGCCGGGGAGCTGTTTTTT
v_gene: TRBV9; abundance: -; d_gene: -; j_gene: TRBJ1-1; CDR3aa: CASSASDTEAFF; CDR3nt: TGTGCCAGCAGCGCGTCTGACACTGAAGCTTTCTTT
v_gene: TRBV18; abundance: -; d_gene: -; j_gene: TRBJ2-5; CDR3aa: CASSPTQGREKETQYF; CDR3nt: TGTGCCAGCTCACCAACTCAGGGCAGGGAAAAAGAGACCCAGTACTTC
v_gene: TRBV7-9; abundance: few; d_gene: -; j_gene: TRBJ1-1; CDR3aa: CASSLGTAFF; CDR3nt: TGTGCCAGCAGCTTAGGTACAGCTTTCTTT
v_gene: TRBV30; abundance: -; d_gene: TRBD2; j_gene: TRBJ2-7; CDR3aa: CAWSRGTSGFYEQYF; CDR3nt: TGTGCCTGGAGTCGCGGGACTAGCGGGTTTTACGAGCAGTACTTC
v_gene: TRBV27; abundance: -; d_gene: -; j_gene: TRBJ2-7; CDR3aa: CASRQVMTSPLNEQYF; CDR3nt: TGTGCCAGCAGACAAGTAATGACCAGCCCCTTGAACGAGCAGTACTTC
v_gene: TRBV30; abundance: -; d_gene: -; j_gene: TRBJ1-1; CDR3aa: CAWESTEAFF; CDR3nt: TGTGCCTGGGAGAGCACTGAAGCTTTCTTT
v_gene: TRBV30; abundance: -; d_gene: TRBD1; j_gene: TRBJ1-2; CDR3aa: CAWSDRTGRNPYGYTF; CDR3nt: TGTGCCTGGAGTGATCGGACAGGCCGGAACCCTTATGGCTACACCTTC
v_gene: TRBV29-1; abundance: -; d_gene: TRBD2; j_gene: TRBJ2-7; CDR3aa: CSVVGLERYEQYF; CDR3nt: TGCAGCGTCGTTGGACTAGAGCGATACGAGCAGTACTTC
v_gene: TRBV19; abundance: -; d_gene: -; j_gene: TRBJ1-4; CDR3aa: CASSPLGRNGEKLFF; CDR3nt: TGTGCCAGTAGCCCCCTGGGACGGAACGGAGAAAAACTGTTTTTT
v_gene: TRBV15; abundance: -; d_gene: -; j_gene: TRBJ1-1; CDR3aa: CATSRDVILDSGAEAFF; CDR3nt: TGTGCCACCAGCAGAGATGTTATTTTGGATTCAGGGGCTGAAGCTTTCTTT
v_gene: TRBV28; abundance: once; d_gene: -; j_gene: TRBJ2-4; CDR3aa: CASSFTLAKNIQYF; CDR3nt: TGTGCCAGCAGTTTCACCCTCGCCAAAAACATTCAGTACTTC
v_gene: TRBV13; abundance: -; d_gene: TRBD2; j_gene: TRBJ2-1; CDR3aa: CASSLGTRGIDEQFF; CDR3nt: TGTGCCAGCAGCTTGGGGACTAGGGGTATTGATGAGCAGTTCTTC
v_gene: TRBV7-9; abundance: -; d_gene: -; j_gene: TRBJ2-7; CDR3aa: CASSLAVVRDEQYF; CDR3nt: TGTGCCAGCAGCTTGGCTGTTGTCAGAGACGAGCAGTACTTC
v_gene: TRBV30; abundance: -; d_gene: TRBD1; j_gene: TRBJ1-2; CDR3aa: CAWSLTGAEGYTF; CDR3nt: TGTGCCTGGAGCCTTACAGGGGCTGAGGGCTACACCTTC
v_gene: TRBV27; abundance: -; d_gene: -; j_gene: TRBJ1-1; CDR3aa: CASSFLSNTEAFF; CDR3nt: TGTGCCAGCAGTTTTTTAAGTAACACTGAAGCTTTCTTT
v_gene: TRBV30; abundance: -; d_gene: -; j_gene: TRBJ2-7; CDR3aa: CAWSDFRAYEQYF; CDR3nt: TGTGCCTGGAGTGACTTTCGAGCCTACGAGCAGTACTTC
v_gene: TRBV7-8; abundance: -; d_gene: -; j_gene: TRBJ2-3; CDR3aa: CASSTIQGTQYF; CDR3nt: TGTGCCAGCAGCACCATACAGGGTACGCAGTATTTT
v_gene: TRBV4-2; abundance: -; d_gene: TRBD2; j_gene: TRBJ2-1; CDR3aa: CASSQATLAGWGEQFF; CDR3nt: TGTGCCAGCAGCCAAGCCACCCTAGCGGGATGGGGTGAGCAGTTCTTC
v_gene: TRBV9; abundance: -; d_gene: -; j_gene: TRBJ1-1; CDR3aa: CASSVGHTNEAFF; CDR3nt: TGTGCCAGCAGCGTAGGGCATACCAATGAAGCTTTCTTT